The rows below give T cell receptor beta chains drawn from one sample of a study of T cell repertoires in cytomegalovirus infection. MiXCR was run by TCRdb on the reads, yielding one entry per CDR3 protein. Of 250,000 to 300,000 distinct CDR3 sequences in the sample, around 15% were seen once. Material for sequencing was CD8+ T cells from PBMCs. All receptors derive from a human donor in good health (CMV status not recorded). Some clones in this sample may be carry-over from other donors' samples. CDR3s include the opening cysteine and the closing phenylalanine or tryptophan. Each record gives: J gene, D gene, V gene, CDR3 protein. The D gene is left open where the match is weak.

TRBJ1-5	-	TRBV15	CATSRDRVWTVPNQPQHF
TRBJ2-7	-	TRBV12-3/TRBV12-4	CASSDLYSSSYEQYF
TRBJ2-2	TRBD1	TRBV29-1	CSGGQSNTGELFF
TRBJ2-3	-	TRBV12-3/TRBV12-4	CASSLSSDPHDTQYF
TRBJ1-1	-	TRBV7-2	CASSLTGSSGTEAFF
TRBJ2-2	TRBD2	TRBV5-1	CASSLVTSGGTGELFF
TRBJ1-1	-	TRBV25-1	CASSEFFGGEVTEAFF
TRBJ1-2	-	TRBV7-9	CASSKSGVDYGYTF
TRBJ2-1	TRBD1	TRBV20-1	CSASAWTGAYNEQFF
TRBJ2-1	TRBD2	TRBV6-5	CASSSGLASGDLNNEQFF
TRBJ1-2	-	TRBV28	CASSPLGGVDYGYTF
TRBJ2-7	-	TRBV7-9	CASSLVNYEQYF
TRBJ2-5	-	TRBV29-1	CSVDWGVEETQYF
TRBJ2-1	-	TRBV7-8	CASSFYRGAHNEQFF
TRBJ2-2	TRBD2	TRBV20-1	CSARDLLAGFGGELFF
TRBJ1-2	-	TRBV4-1	CASSQVNTGLAYDGYTF
TRBJ2-7	-	TRBV12-3/TRBV12-4	CASSLAGLNFYEQYF
TRBJ2-1	TRBD1	TRBV28	CASSFSRDRVYHNEQFF
TRBJ2-6	-	TRBV6-5	CASSYSQGSGANVLTF
TRBJ1-5	-	TRBV28	CASSRVLGRCQPQHF
TRBJ2-5	TRBD1	TRBV12-3/TRBV12-4	CASGARDRGEETQYF
TRBJ2-2	-	TRBV24-1	CATSEIASTGELFF
TRBJ2-7	-	TRBV2	CASSAVRPTYEQYF
TRBJ1-5	-	TRBV20-1	CSARVRAGQFSNQPQHF
TRBJ2-3	TRBD2	TRBV7-2	CASSPPGGSTDTQYF
TRBJ2-3	TRBD1	TRBV19	CASSTRTGANTDTQYF
TRBJ1-5	-	TRBV19	CASNRPFDRTKSNQPQHF
TRBJ2-7	-	TRBV7-2	CASSLGSQGIYEQYF
TRBJ2-1	TRBD2	TRBV6-5	CASSYSGYGLAGSYNEQFF
TRBJ2-1	-	TRBV9	CASSVGEINEQFF
TRBJ2-5	-	TRBV6-1	CASFTSGVEGTQYF
TRBJ2-7	-	TRBV27	CASSYGYGDPEYF
TRBJ2-5	TRBD1	TRBV11-2	CASSPTGEEETQYF
TRBJ2-7	-	TRBV4-1	CASSLGDMVTYEQYF
TRBJ1-4	-	TRBV28	CASSSGGKLFF
TRBJ2-4	TRBD2	TRBV2	CASSEELADDGINIQYF
TRBJ1-6	TRBD1	TRBV12-3/TRBV12-4	CASSPQGGWNSPLHF
TRBJ2-3	TRBD1	TRBV28	CASSLGTGRTDTQYF
TRBJ1-1	TRBD1	TRBV19	CASSPGGAPEAFF
TRBJ1-2	-	TRBV2	CASSAGFYGYTF
TRBJ2-1	TRBD2	TRBV4-1	CASSQGASGGPEQFF
TRBJ1-1	-	TRBV6-1	CASSGWPGEAFF
TRBJ2-5	-	TRBV5-6	CASSFGGGTQYF
TRBJ1-5	-	TRBV19	CASSMPGVAPNQPQHF
TRBJ1-6	-	TRBV14	CASSQETGIGNSPLHF
TRBJ1-1	-	TRBV27	CASSFTFRGSTEAFF
TRBJ2-1	-	TRBV29-1	CSVPPGHPSRGEQFF
TRBJ1-1	-	TRBV7-2	CASSFSGAWNTEAFF
TRBJ2-2	TRBD1	TRBV6-2/TRBV6-3	CASSLSPGQGAGELFF
TRBJ1-1	-	TRBV7-2	CASSINRVKETEAFF
TRBJ1-5	TRBD1	TRBV4-1	CASSQGQGDVSQPQHF
TRBJ2-7	-	TRBV7-2	CASSLDLGTYEQYF
TRBJ2-5	TRBD1	TRBV7-9	CASSPADRGRETQYF
TRBJ2-1	-	TRBV27	CASSIGRDRQFF
TRBJ1-1	-	TRBV7-9	CASTPGGGVDTEAFF
TRBJ2-5	-	TRBV7-6	CASSPWDGQETQYF
TRBJ1-1	-	TRBV6-5	CASTPSWTGNTEAFF
TRBJ1-5	-	TRBV15	CATSKSQLNQPQHF
TRBJ1-2	-	TRBV12-3/TRBV12-4	CASGGGSNYGYTF
TRBJ2-7	-	TRBV20-1	CSASGRDHYEQYF